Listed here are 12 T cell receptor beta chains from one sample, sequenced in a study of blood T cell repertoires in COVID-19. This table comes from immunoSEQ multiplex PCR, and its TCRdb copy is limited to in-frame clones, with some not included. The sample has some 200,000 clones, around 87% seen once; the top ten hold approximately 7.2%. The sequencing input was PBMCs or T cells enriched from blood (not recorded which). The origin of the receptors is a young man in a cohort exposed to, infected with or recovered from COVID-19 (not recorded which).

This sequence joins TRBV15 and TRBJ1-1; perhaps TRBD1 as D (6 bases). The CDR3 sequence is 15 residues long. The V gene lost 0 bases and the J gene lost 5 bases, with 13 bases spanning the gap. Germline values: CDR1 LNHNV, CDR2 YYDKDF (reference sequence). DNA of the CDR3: TGTGCCACCAGCAGAGAAAAGGGGGTTTGGACTGAAGCTTTCTTT. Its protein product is CATSREKGVWTEAFF.

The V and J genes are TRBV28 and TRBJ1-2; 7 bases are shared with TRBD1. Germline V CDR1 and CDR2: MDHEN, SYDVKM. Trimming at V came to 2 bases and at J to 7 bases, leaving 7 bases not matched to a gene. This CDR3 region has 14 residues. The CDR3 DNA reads TGTGCCAGCAGTTTAAACTTAGGGGGCGGTGGCTACACCTTC. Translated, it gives CASSLNLGGGGYTF.

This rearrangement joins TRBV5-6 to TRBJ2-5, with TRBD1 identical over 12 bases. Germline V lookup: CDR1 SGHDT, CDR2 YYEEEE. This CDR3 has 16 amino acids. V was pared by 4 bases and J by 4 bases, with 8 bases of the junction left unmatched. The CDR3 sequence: CASSPIRDRGRETQYF. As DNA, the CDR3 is TGTGCCAGCAGCCCCATTCGGGACAGGGGGCGAGAGACCCAGTACTTC.

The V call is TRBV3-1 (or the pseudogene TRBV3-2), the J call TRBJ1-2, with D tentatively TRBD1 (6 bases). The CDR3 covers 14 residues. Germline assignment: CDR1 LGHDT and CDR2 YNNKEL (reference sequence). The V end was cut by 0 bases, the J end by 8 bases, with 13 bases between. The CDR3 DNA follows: TGTGCCAGCAGCCAAGAGTGGGACATTGGAGGCTACACCTTC. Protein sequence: CASSQEWDIGGYTF.

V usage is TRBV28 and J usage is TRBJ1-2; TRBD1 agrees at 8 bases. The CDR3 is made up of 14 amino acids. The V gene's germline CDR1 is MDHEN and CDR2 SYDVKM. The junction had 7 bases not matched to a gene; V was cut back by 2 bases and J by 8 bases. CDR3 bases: TGTGCCAGCAGTTTAGTCCAGGGGGCGCGGGGCTACACCTTC. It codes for CASSLVQGARGYTF.

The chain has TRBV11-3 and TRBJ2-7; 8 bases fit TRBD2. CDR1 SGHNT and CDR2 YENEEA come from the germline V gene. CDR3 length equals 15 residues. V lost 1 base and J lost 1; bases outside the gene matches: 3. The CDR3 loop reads CASSLGLAKSYEQYF. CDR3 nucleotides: TGTGCCAGCAGCTTAGGACTAGCGAAATCCTACGAGCAGTACTTC.

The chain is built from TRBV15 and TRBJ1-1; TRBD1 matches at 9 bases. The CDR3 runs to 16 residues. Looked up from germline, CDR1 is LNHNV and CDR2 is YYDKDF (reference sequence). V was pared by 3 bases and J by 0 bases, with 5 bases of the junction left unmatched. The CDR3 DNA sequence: TGTGCCACCAGCAGCGACAGGGGGACAATGAACACTGAAGCTTTCTTT. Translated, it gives CATSSDRGTMNTEAFF.

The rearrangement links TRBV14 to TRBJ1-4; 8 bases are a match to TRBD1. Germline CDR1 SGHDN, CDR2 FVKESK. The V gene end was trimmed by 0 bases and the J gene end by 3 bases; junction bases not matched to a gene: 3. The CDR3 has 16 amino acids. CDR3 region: CASSQDGTGSNEKLFF. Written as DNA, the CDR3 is TGTGCCAGCAGCCAAGATGGGACAGGCTCTAATGAAAAACTGTTTTTT.

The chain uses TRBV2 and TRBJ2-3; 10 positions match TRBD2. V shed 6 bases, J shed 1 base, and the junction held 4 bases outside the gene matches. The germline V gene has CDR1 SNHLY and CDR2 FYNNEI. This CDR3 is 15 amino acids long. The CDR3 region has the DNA TGTGCCAGCAGCCTAGCGGGAGCAGGCACAGATACGCAGTATTTT. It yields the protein CASSLAGAGTDTQYF.

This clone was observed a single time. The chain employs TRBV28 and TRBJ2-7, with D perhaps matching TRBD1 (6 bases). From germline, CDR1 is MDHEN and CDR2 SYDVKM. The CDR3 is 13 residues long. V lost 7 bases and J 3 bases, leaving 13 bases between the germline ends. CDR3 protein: CASNTEGDYEQYF. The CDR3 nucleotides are TGTGCCAGCAATACCGAGGGGGACTACGAGCAGTACTTC.

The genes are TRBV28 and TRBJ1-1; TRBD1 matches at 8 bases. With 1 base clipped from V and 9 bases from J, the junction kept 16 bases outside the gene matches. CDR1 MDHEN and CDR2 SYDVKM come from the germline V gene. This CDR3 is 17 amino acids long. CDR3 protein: CASSLLSFGQGARKAFF. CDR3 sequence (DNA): TGTGCCAGCAGTTTATTATCGTTCGGTCAGGGGGCGCGGAAAGCTTTCTTT. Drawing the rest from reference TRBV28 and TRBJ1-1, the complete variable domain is DVKVTQSSRYLVKRTGEKVFLECVQDMDHENMFWYRQDPGLGLRLIYFSYDVKMKEKGDIPEGYSVSREKKERFSLILESASTNQTSMYLCASSLLSFGQGARKAFFGQGTRLTVV.

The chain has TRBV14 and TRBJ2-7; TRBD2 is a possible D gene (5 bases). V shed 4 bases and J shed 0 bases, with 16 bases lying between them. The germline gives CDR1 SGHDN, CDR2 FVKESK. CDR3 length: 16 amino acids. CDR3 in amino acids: CASSRGSTSTSYEQYF. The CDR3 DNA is TGTGCCAGCAGCCGAGGGTCCACCAGCACCTCCTACGAGCAGTACTTC. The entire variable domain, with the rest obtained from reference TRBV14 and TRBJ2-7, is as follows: EAGVTQFPSHSVIEKGQTVTLRCDPISGHDNLYWYRRVMGKEIKFLLHFVKESKQDESGMPNNRFLAERTGGTYSTLKVQPAELEDSGVYFCASSRGSTSTSYEQYFGPGTRLTVT.